This passage covers 15 T cell receptor beta chains from one sample sequenced in a study of CXCR3-negative and CXCR3-positive naive CD8 T cells. The authors made the TRB cDNA libraries by 5' RACE using UMI labels. With the 5' RACE reads reprocessed, TCRdb shows one record per CDR3 protein and no DNA. Reported are thousands of distinct CDR3 sequences; the ten largest clones contain more than 2%. The specimen sequenced was naive CXCR3- CD8+ T cells from blood. Subset indicated: CD45RO-CCR7+CD27+CD95- naive CD8+ T cells lacking CXCR3 (TNR3-). The source is a human donor in good health. Some clones in this sample may be carry-over from other donors' samples.

In terms of frequency, this clonotype is medium-sized (0.01 to 0.1%). The chain carries TRBV15 and TRBJ1-1; without DNA, the TCRdb call of TRBD1 cannot be checked. The CDR3 has 12 amino acids. Germline V gene sequence: CDR1 LNHNV, CDR2 YYDKDF (reference sequence). CDR3: CATSRDSSEAFF.

Judged by frequency, this clonotype is medium-sized. V is TRBV3-2 and J is TRBJ2-2; TCRdb's assignment of TRBD1 cannot be checked, as there is no DNA. TRBV3-2 is described as a pseudogene. This CDR3 contains 16 residues. CDR3 protein: CASSQRPTGNTGELFF.

The chain is built from TRBV10-3 and TRBJ2-7; without DNA, the TCRdb call of TRBD1 cannot be checked. The germline CDR1 and CDR2 sequences are ENHRY and SYGVKD. CDR3 size: 16 residues. The CDR3 region is CAISGTGTGVIYEQYF.

The J gene is TRBJ2-1, the V gene TRBV19. CDR3 length: 17 residues. Germline V gives CDR1 LNHDA, CDR2 SQIVND (reference sequence). CDR3 amino acids: CASSISLNRGLYNEQFF. The whole variable domain, remainder taken from reference TRBV19 and TRBJ2-1, is DGGITQSPKYLFRKEGQNVTLSCEQNLNHDAMYWYRQDPGQGLRLIYYSQIVNDFQKGDIAEGYSVSREKKESFPLTVTSAQKNPTAFYLCASSISLNRGLYNEQFFGPGTRLTVL.

V gene TRBV5-5 combines with J gene TRBJ1-5; the TCRdb call, TRBD1, lacks DNA for checking. This CDR3 spans 15 amino acids. Germline loops: CDR1 SGHKS, CDR2 YYEKEE (reference sequence). The CDR3 here is CASSRDRTRNQPQHF.

V and J are TRBV29-1 and TRBJ1-2. The germline V gene encodes CDR1 SQVTM and CDR2 ANQGSEA. CDR3 length equals 12 residues. The CDR3 reads CSVMTSNYGYTF. The full variable domain, with the rest looked up from reference TRBV29-1 and TRBJ1-2, is SAVISQKPSRDICQRGTSLTIQCQVDSQVTMMFWYRQQPGQSLTLIATANQGSEATYESGFVIDKFPISRPNLTFSTLTVSNMSPEDSSIYLCSVMTSNYGYTFGSGTRLTVV.

This clonotype is classed as medium-sized by frequency. The chain carries TRBV29-1 and TRBJ2-5; absent DNA, TCRdb's TRBD2 call cannot be checked. Looked up from germline, CDR1 is SQVTM and CDR2 is ANQGSEA. This CDR3 is built from 14 residues. The CDR3 loop is CSVEGSGPQETQYF.

By frequency, this clonotype registers large (0.1 to 1%). The gene calls are TRBV11-3 and TRBJ2-1; the TCRdb call, TRBD1, lacks DNA for checking. Germline V gives CDR1 SGHNT, CDR2 YENEEA. The CDR3 runs 16 residues. CDR3 in amino acids: CASSSRGRELDNEQFF.

V usage is TRBV3-1 and J usage is TRBJ2-7; lacking DNA, the TRBD2 call made by TCRdb goes unchecked. Germline assignment: CDR1 LGHDT and CDR2 YNNKEL (reference sequence). The CDR3 totals 14 residues. CDR3: CASLSGEPVYEQYF.

This clonotype is classed as medium-sized (0.01 to 0.1%) by frequency. V usage is TRBV28 and J usage is TRBJ2-7; TCRdb indicates TRBD2, and absent DNA this call remains unverified. Per the germline V gene, CDR1 is MDHEN and CDR2 is SYDVKM. CDR3 length: 15 amino acids. The CDR3 region is CASSSRPSGSDEQYF.

The V call is TRBV29-1, the J call TRBJ2-2; TCRdb's assignment of TRBD1 cannot be checked, as there is no DNA. The CDR3 extends over 16 amino acids. Looked up from germline, CDR1 is SQVTM and CDR2 is ANQGSEA. The CDR3 protein is CSVEHRGPYDTGELFF.

J is TRBJ2-2 and V is TRBV29-1. Germline loops: CDR1 SQVTM, CDR2 ANQGSEA. The CDR3 has 13 amino acids. This CDR3 reads CSAVTTNTGELFF.

The chain combines TRBV2 with TRBJ2-7; TCRdb outputs TRBD2, but without DNA this stays unchecked. The CDR3 spans 15 residues. The germline gives CDR1 SNHLY, CDR2 FYNNEI. This CDR3 reads CASSDGTSGFYEQYF.

The chain couples TRBV29-1 to TRBJ2-7; TCRdb calls TRBD2, which cannot be checked without DNA. The CDR3 consists of 13 residues. CDR1 is SQVTM, CDR2 ANQGSEA, per germline. CDR3 amino acids: CSVWSGLSYEQYF.

The genes are TRBV29-1 and TRBJ2-7; the D call of TRBD1 rests on TCRdb alone, since no DNA is present to check it. There are 11 residues in the CDR3. Germline V gene lookup returns CDR1 SQVTM and CDR2 ANQGSEA. CDR3 region: CSVTQGYEQYF.